The rows below give T cell receptor beta chains drawn from one sample of a study of cytomegalovirus exposure and HLA in healthy donors. Using immunoSEQ multiplex PCR, the repertoire was profiled, and TCRdb retains in-frame clones only, with some absent. The sample comprises more than 120,000 clones, 82% of which are singletons, and about 2.3% rests with the top ten. The sequencing sample was made of PBMCs. These receptors originate from a male donor in good health and CMV-seronegative. Both conserved end residues are part of each CDR3. The D gene is left open where the match is weak. The listing skips clone size in some rows; elsewhere it reads once, few, many or a size class.

CDR3: CASSLVGTSGSHEQYF; DNA: TGTGCCAGCAGCTTAGTGGGGACTAGCGGGAGCCACGAGCAGTACTTC; size: few; J: TRBJ2-7; V: TRBV7-2; D: TRBD2
CDR3: CASSYLGQGSEKLFF; DNA: TGTGCCAGCAGCTACCTCGGGCAGGGAAGTGAAAAACTGTTTTTT; size: once; J: TRBJ1-4; V: TRBV7-6; D: -
CDR3: CASRQWAGRNQPQHF; DNA: TGTGCCAGCCGCCAGTGGGCGGGGAGGAATCAGCCCCAGCATTTT; size: -; J: TRBJ1-5; V: TRBV27; D: -
CDR3: CASSEALVTSGIHEQYF; DNA: TGTGCCAGCAGTGAAGCGCTAGTGACTAGCGGGATCCACGAGCAGTACTTC; size: -; J: TRBJ2-7; V: TRBV6-1; D: TRBD2
CDR3: CASSQGIGQGVYEQYF; DNA: TGCGCCAGCAGCCAAGGCATCGGACAGGGGGTGTACGAGCAGTACTTC; size: -; J: TRBJ2-7; V: TRBV4-1; D: TRBD1
CDR3: CASSLGLAGMNEQYF; DNA: TGTGCCAGCAGCTTGGGGCTAGCGGGTATGAACGAGCAGTACTTC; size: -; J: TRBJ2-7; V: TRBV13; D: TRBD2
CDR3: CASSLDPGGRETQYF; DNA: TGTGCCAGCAGCTTAGATCCAGGGGGCAGAGAGACCCAGTACTTC; size: -; J: TRBJ2-5; V: TRBV7-2; D: TRBD1
CDR3: CASSLGELQETQYF; DNA: TGTGCCAGCAGCTTGGGCGAACTCCAAGAGACCCAGTACTTC; size: -; J: TRBJ2-5; V: TRBV5-5; D: -
CDR3: CASSPRDREPSQPQHF; DNA: TGTGCCAGCAGCCCCCGGGACAGGGAACCTAGTCAGCCCCAGCATTTT; size: -; J: TRBJ1-5; V: TRBV11-3; D: TRBD1
CDR3: CAWSHMGSRELFF; DNA: TGTGCCTGGAGTCACATGGGGAGCCGGGAGCTGTTTTTT; size: -; J: TRBJ2-2; V: TRBV30; D: -
CDR3: CATSRGTEDYEQYF; DNA: TGTGCCACCAGCAGAGGGACAGAGGACTACGAGCAGTACTTC; size: -; J: TRBJ2-7; V: TRBV15; D: -
CDR3: CASSLEAGENEKLFF; DNA: TGTGCCAGCAGCTTGGAGGCAGGGGAGAACGAAAAACTGTTTTTT; size: few; J: TRBJ1-4; V: TRBV5-6; D: -
CDR3: CASSRSGTGTSGTQYF; DNA: TGCGCCAGCAGCAGATCCGGGACAGGGACCTCTGGTACGCAGTATTTT; size: -; J: TRBJ2-3; V: TRBV4-1; D: TRBD1
CDR3: CASSSSAAEKETQYF; DNA: TGTGCCAGCAGCTCGTCGGCCGCGGAAAAAGAGACCCAGTACTTC; size: -; J: TRBJ2-5; V: TRBV5-6; D: -
CDR3: CASSPGGPTNEKLFF; DNA: TGCGCCAGCAGCCCCGGAGGGCCAACTAATGAAAAACTGTTTTTT; size: few; J: TRBJ1-4; V: TRBV4-3; D: -
CDR3: CASSLGDSLADTQYF; DNA: TGCGCCAGCAGCTTGGGGGACTCCCTCGCAGATACGCAGTATTTT; size: -; J: TRBJ2-3; V: TRBV5-1; D: -
CDR3: CASSLLLVDRFDTEAFF; DNA: TGTGCCAGCTCCCTTCTCCTAGTAGACCGATTCGACACTGAAGCTTTCTTT; size: -; J: TRBJ1-1; V: TRBV18; D: -
CDR3: CASSMLAGSSYEQYF; DNA: TGTGCCAGTAGTATGCTAGCGGGAAGCTCCTACGAGCAGTACTTC; size: -; J: TRBJ2-7; V: TRBV19; D: TRBD2
CDR3: CASSTSSGANVLTF; DNA: TGTGCCAGCAGCACTAGCTCTGGGGCCAACGTCCTGACTTTC; size: once; J: TRBJ2-6; V: TRBV6-5; D: -
CDR3: CASSSIDSPTGELFF; DNA: TGTGCCAGTAGTTCCATCGACAGCCCCACCGGGGAGCTGTTTTTT; size: -; J: TRBJ2-2; V: TRBV19; D: -
CDR3: CASSQKTSGSSGGQFF; DNA: TGTGCCAGCAGCCAGAAGACTAGCGGGAGCTCCGGTGGGCAGTTCTTC; size: -; J: TRBJ2-1; V: TRBV14; D: TRBD2
CDR3: CASSPETGTYSPLHF; DNA: TGTGCCAGCAGTCCAGAGACAGGGACCTATTCACCCCTCCACTTT; size: -; J: TRBJ1-6; V: TRBV6-5; D: TRBD1
CDR3: CASSPTRGDEQYF; DNA: TGTGCCAGCTCACCAACCAGGGGAGACGAGCAGTACTTC; size: -; J: TRBJ2-7; V: TRBV18; D: -